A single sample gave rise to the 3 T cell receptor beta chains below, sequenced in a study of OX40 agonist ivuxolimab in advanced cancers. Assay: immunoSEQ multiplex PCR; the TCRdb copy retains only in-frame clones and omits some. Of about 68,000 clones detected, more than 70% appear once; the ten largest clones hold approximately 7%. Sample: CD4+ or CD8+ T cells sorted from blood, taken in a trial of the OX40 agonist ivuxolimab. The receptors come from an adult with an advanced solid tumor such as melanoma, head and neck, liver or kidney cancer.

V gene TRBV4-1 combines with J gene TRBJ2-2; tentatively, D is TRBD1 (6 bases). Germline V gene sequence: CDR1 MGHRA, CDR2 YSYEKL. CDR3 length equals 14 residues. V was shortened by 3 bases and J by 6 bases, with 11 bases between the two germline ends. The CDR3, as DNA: TGCGCCAGCAGCCACTTCCAGGGGTCCGGGGAGCTGTTTTTT. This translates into CASSHFQGSGELFF.

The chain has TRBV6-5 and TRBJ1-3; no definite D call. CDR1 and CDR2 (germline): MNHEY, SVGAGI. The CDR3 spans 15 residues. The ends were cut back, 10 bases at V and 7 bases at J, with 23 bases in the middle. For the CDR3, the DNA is TGTGCCACCCTAAGAAAGGGCCCACGGTCGAACACCATATATTTT. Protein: CATLRKGPRSNTIYF.

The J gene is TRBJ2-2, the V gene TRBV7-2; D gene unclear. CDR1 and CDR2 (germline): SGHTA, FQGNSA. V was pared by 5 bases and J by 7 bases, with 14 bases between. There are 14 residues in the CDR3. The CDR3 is CASSPSRIGGELFF. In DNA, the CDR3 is TGTGCCAGCAGCCCCAGTCGGATAGGCGGGGAGCTGTTTTTT.